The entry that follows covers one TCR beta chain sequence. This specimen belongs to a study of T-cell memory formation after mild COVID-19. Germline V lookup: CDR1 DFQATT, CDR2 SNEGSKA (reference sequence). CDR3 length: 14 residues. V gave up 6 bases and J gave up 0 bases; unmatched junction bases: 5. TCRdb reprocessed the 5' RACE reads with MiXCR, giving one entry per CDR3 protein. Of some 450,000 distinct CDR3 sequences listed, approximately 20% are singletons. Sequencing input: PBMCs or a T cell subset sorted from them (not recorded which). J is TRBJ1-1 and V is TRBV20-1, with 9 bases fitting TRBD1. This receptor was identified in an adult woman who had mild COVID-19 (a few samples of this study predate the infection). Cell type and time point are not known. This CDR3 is CSARTGALNTEAFF. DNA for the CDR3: TGCAGTGCCCGGACAGGGGCTCTGAACACTGAAGCTTTCTTT.